This passage covers 30 T cell receptor beta chains from one sample sequenced in a study of control samples from healthy donors and cancer patients. The protocol was immunoSEQ multiplex PCR, while the TCRdb copy is restricted to in-frame clones and leaves out a portion. The sample yields about 130,000 clones, 85% to 95% seen once. The sequencing input was PBMCs. Receptors originate from a man between 45 and 60 years old with head and neck cancer.

This rearrangement joins TRBV6-5 to TRBJ1-5; maybe TRBD1 (6 bases). Trimming removed 6 bases from V and 1 base from J, with 10 bases in between. CDR1 is MNHEY, CDR2 SVGAGI, per germline. The CDR3 has 14 residues. The CDR3 DNA follows: TGTGCCAGCAGGGTCAGGGGAAGCAATCAGCCCCAGCATTTT. It yields the protein CASRVRGSNQPQHF.

The V gene is TRBV5-6, the J gene TRBJ2-1; no firm D call. Trimming cost V 0 bases and J 2 bases, with 6 bases left between them. This CDR3 spans 14 amino acids. Germline CDR1 reads SGHDT; CDR2 reads YYEEEE. DNA of the CDR3: TGTGCCAGCAGCTTGGGCAGTACCTACAATGAGCAGTTCTTC. Translated: CASSLGSTYNEQFF.

The genes are TRBV18 and TRBJ1-2, with 7 nucleotides matching TRBD1. In germline, CDR1 is KGHSH, CDR2 LQKENI. This CDR3 is built from 15 residues. The V segment lost 6 bases and the J segment 3 bases; nucleotides outside the gene matches: 10. CDR3 loop: CASSPGGSGDYGYTF. DNA of the CDR3: TGTGCCAGCTCCCCAGGGGGGAGCGGGGACTATGGCTACACCTTC.

The rearrangement links TRBV25-1 to TRBJ2-1, with no clear D. The germline gives CDR1 MGHDK, CDR2 SYGVNS. V lost 4 bases and J 8 bases, leaving 18 bases between the germline ends. The CDR3 sequence is 15 residues long. This chain's CDR3 is CASSGTPDQNDEQFF. The CDR3 DNA follows: TGTGCCAGCAGTGGTACACCCGACCAAAACGATGAGCAGTTCTTC.

The chain has TRBV5-5 and TRBJ2-7, with 7 positions matching TRBD1. The CDR3 length is 15 residues. Germline trimming cut 4 bases from V and 0 bases from J; bases unmatched to any gene: 7. In germline, CDR1 is SGHKS, CDR2 YYEKEE (reference sequence). The CDR3 region is CASSMTGSNSYEQYF. The CDR3 DNA sequence: TGTGCCAGCAGCATGACAGGGAGTAACTCCTACGAGCAGTACTTC.

This clone has only one observation. This sequence joins TRBV28 and TRBJ2-1; 10 positions agree with TRBD2. With 3 bases clipped from V and 5 bases from J, the junction kept 19 bases outside the gene matches. The CDR3 is 20 amino acids. The germline CDR1 and CDR2 sequences are MDHEN and SYDVKM. The DNA of the CDR3 is TGTGCCAGCAGTTTTAGGGGGAAAAGAGTTCTAGCGGGGGAAAACAATGAGCAGTTCTTC. Protein sequence: CASSFRGKRVLAGENNEQFF.

The J gene is TRBJ2-5, the V gene TRBV18; D unresolved. The germline CDR1 and CDR2 sequences are KGHSH and LQKENI. CDR3 length: 13 amino acids. Trimming took 6 bases from V and 4 from J, leaving 12 bases between them. The CDR3: CASSTWARETQYF. CDR3 nucleotides: TGTGCCAGCTCTACCTGGGCTCGAGAGACCCAGTACTTC.

V gene TRBV7-9 combines with J gene TRBJ1-1; weak D call: TRBD1 (5 bases). CDR3 length: 15 amino acids. Germline V gene lookup returns CDR1 SEHNR and CDR2 FQNEAQ (reference sequence). Trimming left V 1 base short and J 1 base short, with 10 bases between. The CDR3 protein is CASSLERTGNTEAFF. Written as DNA, the CDR3 is TGTGCCAGCAGCTTAGAACGAACAGGGAACACTGAAGCTTTCTTT. The full variable domain, completed using reference TRBV7-9 and TRBJ1-1, is DTGVSQNPRHKITKRGQNVTFRCDPISEHNRLYWYRQTLGQGPEFLTYFQNEAQLEKSRLLSDRFSAERPKGSFSTLEIQRTEQGDSAMYLCASSLERTGNTEAFFGQGTRLTVV.

The chain links TRBV7-9 to TRBJ2-3; the match to TRBD2 covers 8 bases. This CDR3 contains 13 residues. V shed 10 bases and J 0 bases; nucleotides not matched to a gene: 3. Germline V gives CDR1 SEHNR, CDR2 FQNEAQ (reference sequence). CDR3 amino acids: CATGGASTDTQYF. The CDR3 DNA sequence: TGTGCCACGGGAGGGGCGAGCACAGATACGCAGTATTTT. Full variable domain (missing parts from reference TRBV7-9 and TRBJ2-3): DTGVSQNPRHKITKRGQNVTFRCDPISEHNRLYWYRQTLGQGPEFLTYFQNEAQLEKSRLLSDRFSAERPKGSFSTLEIQRTEQGDSAMYLCATGGASTDTQYFGPGTRLTVL.

This sequence joins TRBV7-3 and TRBJ1-6; 10 positions agree with TRBD1. CDR1 and CDR2 from the germline V gene are SGHTA and FQGTGA. With 6 bases clipped from V and 10 bases from J, the junction kept 3 bases outside the gene matches. The CDR3 sequence is 13 residues long. The DNA for the CDR3 is TGTGCCAGCAGTGGACAGGGGGGATCACCCCTCCACTTT. It encodes CASSGQGGSPLHF.

A single count supports this clone. The chain recombines TRBV5-5 with TRBJ2-7; the D gene is possibly TRBD2 (5 bases). The V gene's germline CDR1 is SGHKS and CDR2 YYEKEE (reference sequence). The CDR3 has 15 amino acids. V was pared by 4 bases and J by 0 bases, with 14 bases between. The CDR3 DNA reads as TGTGCCAGCAGCGGACTCCAGGAAATCTCCTACGAGCAGTACTTC. Translation gives CASSGLQEISYEQYF. Full variable domain (missing parts from reference TRBV5-5 and TRBJ2-7): DAGVTQSPTHLIKTRGQQVTLRCSPISGHKSVSWYQQVLGQGPQFIFQYYEKEERGRGNFPDRFSARQFPNYSSELNVNALLLGDSALYLCASSGLQEISYEQYFGPGTRLTVT.

This rearrangement joins TRBV18 to TRBJ2-1; 11 bases align to TRBD2. The CDR3 is 18 amino acids. The J segment lost 7 bases and the V segment lost 3 bases, leaving 14 bases of the junction unmatched. Germline values: CDR1 KGHSH, CDR2 LQKENI. The CDR3 DNA follows: TGTGCCAGCTCACCTACGCCTTTAGCGGGGGGGCCGAGAAATGAGCAGTTCTTC. This translates into CASSPTPLAGGPRNEQFF.

The CDR3, as DNA: TGTGCCAGCAGCCTAAGCGGGGGGCCCGTGGAGACCCAGTACTTC. Its translation: CASSLSGGPVETQYF. The J gene is TRBJ2-5, the V gene TRBV9; 9 bases agree with TRBD2. V gave up 4 bases and J gave up 5 bases; unmatched junction bases: 9. The CDR3 covers 15 residues. Germline-derived CDR1 and CDR2 are SGDLS and YYNGEE.

J is TRBJ2-7 and V is TRBV9, with TRBD1 as a possible D gene (5 bases). Trimming removed 0 bases from V and 2 bases from J, with 12 bases in between. CDR3 length equals 15 residues. Germline V lookup: CDR1 SGDLS, CDR2 YYNGEE. The CDR3 bases are TGTGCCAGCAGCGTAGACCCAGGGTCGGCCTACGAGCAGTACTTC. The encoded protein is CASSVDPGSAYEQYF.

CDR3 DNA: TGCGCCAGCAGCTTGTTGGTGCGGGACAATGAGCAGTTCTTC. Residues: CASSLLVRDNEQFF. The V call is TRBV5-1, the J call TRBJ2-1; a possible D gene is TRBD2 (5 bases). This CDR3 is 14 amino acids long. V lost 1 base and J 5 bases, leaving 10 bases between the germline ends. The germline gives CDR1 SGHRS, CDR2 YFSETQ.

CDR3: CAWSRDTYEQYF. The CDR3 coding sequence is TGTGCCTGGAGCCGGGACACCTACGAGCAGTACTTC. V usage is TRBV30 and J usage is TRBJ2-7, with a possible D match to TRBD1 (6 bases). Trimming removed 3 bases from V and 2 bases from J, with 8 bases in between. The CDR3 length is 12 residues. Germline V gene sequence: CDR1 GTSNPN, CDR2 SVGIG (reference sequence).

The chain has TRBV18 and TRBJ2-7; 8 bases map to TRBD1. This CDR3 contains 15 residues. J gave up 6 bases and V 3 bases, and 10 bases lay outside the gene matches. Germline lookup yields CDR1 KGHSH and CDR2 LQKENI. The DNA for the CDR3 is TGTGCCAGCTCACCCCGGACAGGGATGGTGGGCGAGCAGTACTTC. This encodes CASSPRTGMVGEQYF.

This clone has a handful of counts. This chain links TRBV7-2 with TRBJ2-3, with 12 bases lining up with TRBD2. CDR1 and CDR2 from the germline V gene are SGHTA and FQGNSA. The CDR3 sequence is 20 residues long. With V trimmed by 0 bases and J by 4 bases, 14 bases remained unmatched. For the CDR3, the DNA is TGTGCCAGCAGCTTAGCCGCTTCAACTAGCGGGGGGCGCAGATCAGATACGCAGTATTTT. This encodes CASSLAASTSGGRRSDTQYF.

V usage is TRBV15 and J usage is TRBJ1-5; D ambiguous. The CDR3 runs 15 residues. Germline V gene lookup returns CDR1 LNHNV and CDR2 YYDKDF (reference sequence). Trimming stripped 2 bases from V and 0 bases from J, with 8 bases between. This CDR3 is CATSRIADSNQPQHF. The CDR3 coding sequence is TGTGCCACCAGCAGAATAGCGGATAGCAATCAGCCCCAGCATTTT.

V and J are TRBV6-6 and TRBJ1-2; D may be TRBD1 (5 bases). CDR3 length: 15 amino acids. The germline gives CDR1 MNHNY, CDR2 SVGAGI (reference sequence). Trimming pared 5 bases from V and 5 bases from J, leaving 18 bases between. The CDR3 nucleotides read TGTGCCAGCAGTATCGGTGAGGGGCGGACTTATGGCTACACCTTC. Translation: CASSIGEGRTYGYTF.

The chain joins TRBV6-5 to TRBJ1-6; 7 bases line up with TRBD1. The CDR3 is 15 amino acids. Looked up from germline, CDR1 is MNHEY and CDR2 is SVGAGI. V lost 6 bases and J lost 6; bases outside the gene matches: 8. The CDR3, as DNA: TGTGCCAGCAGCCTAGGGGGCATGGGTAATTCACCCCTCCACTTT. This codes for CASSLGGMGNSPLHF.

The CDR3 here is CAIKGEGNTIYF. CDR3 nucleotides: TGTGCCATCAAGGGGGAAGGAAACACCATATATTTT. This chain connects TRBV10-3 to TRBJ1-3; D might be TRBD1 (6 bases). This CDR3 is built from 12 residues. CDR1 and CDR2 from the germline V gene are ENHRY and SYGVKD. V gave up 7 bases and J gave up 4 bases, with 8 bases separating them.

The J gene is TRBJ2-5, the V gene TRBV7-2; the D gene is possibly TRBD2 (5 bases). Trimming took off 5 bases at V and 3 bases at J, with 10 bases between the two ends. The CDR3 extends over 13 amino acids. The germline V gene has CDR1 SGHTA and CDR2 FQGNSA. The CDR3 sequence is CASSRYGKETQYF. In DNA form, the CDR3 reads TGTGCCAGCAGCCGCTACGGGAAAGAGACCCAGTACTTC.

The sample holds one count of this clone. V usage is TRBV30 and J usage is TRBJ1-3; no clear D gene. The V gene's germline CDR1 is GTSNPN and CDR2 SVGIG (reference sequence). There are 14 residues in the CDR3. Trimming removed 0 bases at V and 0 bases at J, with 6 bases between. DNA for the CDR3: TGTGCCTGGAGTGTACACCGCTCTGGAAACACCATATATTTT. It specifies CAWSVHRSGNTIYF.

V gene TRBV28 combines with J gene TRBJ1-4; TRBD1 aligns across 12 bases. Germline V gene data show CDR1 as MDHEN and CDR2 as SYDVKM. The CDR3 loop spans 16 amino acids. V was pared by 1 base and J by 8 bases, with 5 bases of the junction left unmatched. The CDR3 DNA reads TGTGCCAGCAGTTTATACGGGACAGGGGGCGGAGAAAAACTGTTTTTT. It translates to CASSLYGTGGGEKLFF.

The rearrangement links TRBV11-2 to TRBJ2-7; the match to TRBD1 covers 9 bases. The trim removed 3 bases at V and 7 bases at J, leaving 10 bases unmatched. Germline loops: CDR1 SGHAT, CDR2 FQNNGV. This CDR3 is built from 15 residues. The CDR3 protein is CASSFSRTGAREQYF. The CDR3 nucleotides are TGTGCCAGCAGCTTTAGCCGGACAGGGGCTCGAGAGCAGTACTTC.

The genes are TRBV7-2 and TRBJ1-2, with D unresolved. CDR1 SGHTA and CDR2 FQGNSA come from the germline V gene. This CDR3 is 15 amino acids long. Trimming cost V 6 bases and J 6 bases, with 20 bases left between them. This chain's CDR3 is CASSTTARGANGYTF. The CDR3 nucleotides read TGTGCCAGCAGTACTACGGCGCGGGGTGCCAATGGCTACACCTTC.

This chain uses TRBV30 with TRBJ1-5, with D unresolved. This CDR3 has 13 residues. V was pared by 8 bases and J by 6 bases, with 17 bases between. Germline CDR1 is GTSNPN and CDR2 is SVGIG (reference sequence). CDR3 in amino acids: CALKGQGSQPQHF. CDR3 DNA sequence: TGTGCCCTCAAGGGCCAAGGGAGTCAGCCCCAGCATTTT.

This chain uses TRBV7-2 with TRBJ1-5; D is perhaps TRBD1 (5 bases). The V gene lost 1 base and the J gene lost 1 base, with 8 bases spanning the gap. In germline, CDR1 is SGHTA, CDR2 FQGNSA. The CDR3 is 15 residues long. The CDR3 reads CASSLGGRSNQPQHF. In DNA, the CDR3 is TGTGCCAGCAGCTTAGGGGGCCGGAGCAATCAGCCCCAGCATTTT.

The chain uses TRBV12-3 or TRBV12-4 and TRBJ1-6; TRBD1 might be the D (6 bases). V lost 6 bases, J lost 7 bases, and 10 bases lay in between. CDR3 length: 13 residues. CDR3 region: CASSPGANSPLHF. The CDR3 DNA follows: TGTGCCAGCAGCCCAGGGGCCAATTCACCCCTCCACTTT.